Detailed here is one T cell receptor beta chain. This clonotype was seen many times. Its antigen remains undetermined. Per-base quality was not reported, and no clone a single base away is much larger than it. The sample comes from a study of T cells in Graves' hyperthyroidism and ophthalmopathy (dated by TCRdb to the late 2010s). For the wider study: Peripheral blood was sampled at the time of initial diagnosis, prior to any treatment. To identify TCR V-J signatures that set the groups apart, the researchers used a discovery cohort of roughly 100 patients, made up of around 42 with Graves' ophthalmopathy and 55 to 65 with stable Graves' hyperthyroidism. An independent validation cohort of around 19 hyperthyroidism patients and over 15 patients who later progressed to ophthalmopathy tested prospective prediction of ophthalmopathy. The roughly 91 discovery patients were randomly divided into training and test sets at a 7:3 ratio. In addition, the study compared T-cell repertoires in thyroid tissue and in blood from about six Graves' hyperthyroidism patients. After sampling, hyperthyroidism patients received methimazole starting at 30 mg daily, and ophthalmopathy patients received high-dose intravenous methylprednisolone. According to the paper, TCR Vbeta CDR3 sequencing was carried out on around 140 peripheral blood samples, which came from more than 40 ophthalmopathy, 70 to 80 hyperthyroidism and about 17 progressor patients. Paper-wide results and their limitations: Most expanded thyroid clonotypes (frequency above 0.001) were also found in blood, which suggests that blood repertoires may mirror thyroid immune responses. In validation, the model predicted progression to ophthalmopathy with approximately 69% sensitivity and roughly 72% specificity, a median of about six months before onset. A model built on a 13 V-J signature distinguished ophthalmopathy from stable hyperthyroidism, reaching approximately 89% sensitivity and 81% to 83% specificity in cross-validation and 80%/75% in testing. Sample size was not statistically predetermined, and investigators were not blinded to group allocation.

A patient counted as having stable Graves' hyperthyroidism if no progression to ophthalmopathy occurred over 18 months of follow-up. Hyperthyroidism patients were aged 18 to 65 years and newly diagnosed, with disease duration of less than 2 months. Any patient with an uncontrolled infection, another autoimmune disease, pregnancy or lactation was excluded. Diagnoses were based on clinical symptoms, serum thyroxine and TRAb, thyroid ultrasound and orbital computed tomography. PBMCs were separated from under 11 ml of fresh peripheral blood using Ficoll-Paque density gradient centrifugation. Trizol reagent was used to extract total RNA, and RNA quality was then checked on an Agilent 2100 Bioanalyzer. TCR beta CDR3 regions were amplified from RNA transcripts. The first round of RT-PCR for the TCR CDR3 was performed with the HTBI primer set and the Qiagen OneStep RT-PCR kit. Libraries were constructed in a second round of multiplex PCR, after which size selection and purification were carried out. The libraries were sequenced on an Illumina HiSeq2000 using paired-end 100 bp reads. The source study handled its data this way. SOAPnuke was used to process the raw data, with reads discarded if the reads contained adapters or uncalled bases, had a mean Phred below 15, or lacked an exact constant-primer or identifier match. High-quality paired reads were merged using COPE v1.2.5, and each unique nucleotide sequence was defined as a clonotype. MiTCR v1.1 was used to align clonotypes to the IMGT TRBV, TRBD and TRBJ reference segments. Analysis was restricted to V-J combinations with a frequency above 0.0001, which covered 98% to 99.2% of repertoires. A TCS score was defined as the ratio between F50 (clonal expansion) and ExV (chaos), using BLOSUM62-based TCRdist between CDR3 peptides within each V-J. Welch's t-statistics and random forest reduced 500 to 650 V-J features to 13, which were used in a naive Bayes classifier (R e1071). TCRdb ran its own pipeline on the public reads, namely fastp trimming at Q25 and MiXCR clone calling, and kept in-frame beta chains. Every distinct CDR3 protein forms one entry, paired with its most common genes and DNA. TCRdb, not the original authors, processed these V and J calls. The sample table holds approximately 740,000 distinct CDR3 sequences, of which around 15% were seen once. The ten most abundant clones make up about 9.4% of the sample.

From the germline V gene (reference sequence), CDR1 is WNHNN and CDR2 is SYGVQD. V and J lose 3 bases and 1 base, and a span of 13 bases separates them. CDR3 length: 15 amino acids, cysteine to phenylalanine. The kept DNA is CDR3 alone, 45 bases in frame from the first base. Sample: blood. The TCR sequence derives from a woman between 18 and 30 years old with Graves' hyperthyroidism. This chain joins TRBV10-1 to TRBJ2-7, with the D call perhaps TRBD1 or TRBD2, each one matching 5 bases. The DNA reads TGCGCCAGCAGTGACCTAGGGACGGAGTCCTACGAGCAGTACTTC. Its product reads: CASSDLGTESYEQYF.